This T cell receptor beta chain was identified in a study of cytomegalovirus exposure and HLA in healthy donors. As for the study in general: The study placed over 65% of its 350 to 450 genotyped donors in the Caucasian-associated ancestry cluster.

A note on this clone: Antigen unknown.

Vbeta (60) and Jbeta (13) primers were used in the PCR. Methods used by the authors: An analysis performed later counted 74 million or so unique TCR beta chains (around 11 million of them shared). Assay: immunoSEQ multiplex PCR; the TCRdb copy retains only in-frame clones and omits some. The D gene and trimming were derived from the DNA, and the V and J assignments and clone size from that table. The data contain approximately 190,000 clones, more than 65% of them singletons. Germline assignment: CDR1 SGHRS and CDR2 YFSETQ. The length of the CDR3 is 14 residues. V gave up 6 bases and J gave up 7 bases; unmatched junction bases: 11. Notes on the study in general: The authors assumed roughly uniform sequencing depth across donors for presence/absence analyses.

The donors, nominally healthy at sampling, likely had unrecorded immune exposures. This receptor was taken from a man aged 35-49 years in good health and CMV-seropositive. V and J are TRBV5-1 and TRBJ2-7; TRBD2 aligns across 9 bases. Sequencing was carried out using PBMCs. This CDR3 reads CASNDGAGGREQYF. CDR3 DNA: TGCGCCAGCAACGACGGAGCGGGGGGCAGGGAGCAGTACTTC.